Below are 14 T cell receptor beta chains sequenced from a single sample in a study of T cell repertoires in cytomegalovirus infection. TCRdb recomputed calls from the reads with MiXCR, one row per CDR3 protein. The sample lists roughly 150,000 distinct CDR3 sequences, 23% occurring once. The sample comprised PBMCs. The receptors derive from a human donor in good health (CMV status not recorded). Some clones in this sample may be carry-over from other donors' samples.

Remarks on this clonotype: A read error may explain this, as a much larger clone is one base away. V gene TRBV7-2 combines with J gene TRBJ2-1; 8 nucleotides line up with TRBD2. The CDR3 loop spans 15 amino acids. From germline, CDR1 is SGHTA and CDR2 FQGNSA. This CDR3 reads CASSLGLVLLNEQLF. CDR3 DNA sequence: TGTGCCAGCAGCCTGGGACTAGTGCTGCTCAATGAGCAGCTCTTC.

Comments on this clonotype: With a much larger clone just one base away, this may be a read error. The genes are TRBV28 and TRBJ2-2, with 8 nucleotides matching TRBD1. The CDR3 runs 15 residues. Germline trimming cut 5 bases from V and 6 bases from J; bases unmatched to any gene: 8. The germline V gene has CDR1 MDHEN and CDR2 SYDVKM. The CDR3 protein is CASSVDRGGAGELFF. The DNA for the CDR3 is TGTGCCAGCAGTGTTGACAGGGGAGGCGCCGGGGAGCTGTTTTTT. The variable domain in full, with the rest retrieved from reference TRBV28 and TRBJ2-2, is DVKVTQSSRYLVKRTGEKVFLECVQDMDHENMFWYRQDPGLGLRLIYFSYDVKMKEKGDIPEGYSVSREKKERFSLILESASTNQTSMYLCASSVDRGGAGELFFGEGSRLTVL.

This clonotype was seen many times. The genes are TRBV12-3 or TRBV12-4 and TRBJ1-1, with TRBD1 as a possible D gene (6 bases). The CDR3 is made up of 13 amino acids. V was clipped by 4 bases and J by 6 bases, with 12 bases between them. CDR3 residues: CASSYQGGAEAFF. In DNA form, the CDR3 reads TGTGCCAGCAGTTACCAAGGGGGGGCTGAAGCTTTCTTT.

As regards this clonotype: A much larger clone differs from this one at a single base, so this may be a read error. This chain joins TRBV7-8 and TRBJ1-1; the D gene is possibly TRBD1 (5 bases). Germline-derived CDR1 and CDR2 are SGHVS and FQNEAQ. This CDR3 spans 14 amino acids. The CDR3 DNA follows: TGTGCCAGCAGCTTAAAGGCAGGGAACACTGATGCTTTCTTT. This gives the protein CASSLKAGNTDAFF. The full variable domain, with the rest looked up from reference TRBV7-8 and TRBJ1-1, is GAGVSQSPRYKVAKRGQDVALRCDPISGHVSLFWYQQALGQGPEFLTYFQNEAQLDKSGLPSDRFFAERPEGSVSTLKIQRTQQEDSAVYLCASSLKAGNTDAFFGQGTRLTVV.

This clonotype was seen many times. The rearrangement links TRBV7-2 to TRBJ2-2; 14 bases map to TRBD2. Germline loops: CDR1 SGHTA, CDR2 FQGNSA. Trimming at V came to 3 bases and at J to 2 bases, leaving 5 bases not matched to a gene. The CDR3 runs to 18 residues. The CDR3 loop is CASSLVTSGGANTGELFF. The CDR3 DNA reads as TGTGCCAGCAGCTTGGTGACTAGCGGGGGGGCAAACACCGGGGAGCTGTTTTTT.

The V and J genes are TRBV7-2 and TRBJ2-6; 9 bases are a match to TRBD1. This CDR3 region has 18 residues. J lost 0 bases, V lost 5 bases, and 8 bases had no gene match. Per germline, CDR1 SGHTA and CDR2 FQGNSA. CDR3 coding DNA: TGTGCCAGCAGCCCACAGGGGGCCCCCCTCTCTGGGGCCAACGTCCTGACTTTC. The encoded protein is CASSPQGAPLSGANVLTF.

Only a few counts were recorded for this clonotype. The gene calls are TRBV4-1 and TRBJ2-2; either TRBD1 or TRBD2 may supply D (6 bases each). Germline CDR1 reads MGHRA; CDR2 reads YSYEKL. Trimming stripped 1 base from V and 1 base from J, with 19 bases between. The CDR3 contains 19 residues. The CDR3 is CASSQGKGMGGVNTGELFF. CDR3 DNA: TGCGCCAGCAGCCAAGGAAAAGGCATGGGGGGCGTGAACACCGGGGAGCTGTTTTTT.

This chain uses TRBV6-2 or TRBV6-3 with TRBJ1-5; D is uncertain. Trimming cost V 5 bases and J 5 bases, with 10 bases left between them. The CDR3 covers 13 residues. From germline, CDR1 is MNHEY and CDR2 SVGEGT. The CDR3: CASSPSRHQPQHF. The CDR3 coding sequence is TGTGCCAGCAGTCCCTCCCGCCATCAGCCCCAGCATTTT.

In its sample, this clonotype was seen a few times. The gene calls are TRBV15 and TRBJ1-1, with 7 bases lining up with TRBD1. Germline CDR1 is LNHNV and CDR2 is YYDKDF (reference sequence). Trimming took 0 bases from V and 7 from J; bases not matched to a gene: 5. The CDR3 contains 14 residues. The CDR3 protein is CATSRDRQGVEAFF. The DNA of the CDR3 is TGTGCCACCAGCAGAGACAGACAGGGCGTTGAAGCTTTCTTT.

This clonotype was seen a handful of times. The gene calls are TRBV6-2 or TRBV6-3 and TRBJ2-1, with D unresolved. The CDR3 has 15 amino acids. Between the trimmed V and J ends, which lost 8 bases and 0 bases, there was a span of 14 bases. Germline V gene sequence: CDR1 MNHEY, CDR2 SVGEGT. Here the CDR3 DNA reads TGTGCCAGCGGCCGTAAGATAGGCTCCTACAATGAGCAGTTCTTC. Translation gives CASGRKIGSYNEQFF.

The V gene is TRBV20-1, the J gene TRBJ1-4; no clear D gene. Germline V CDR1 and CDR2: DFQATT, SNEGSKA (reference sequence). V lost 3 bases and J 2 bases, leaving 10 bases between the germline ends. CDR3 size: 14 residues. The CDR3 DNA reads as TGCAGTGCTAGTGGGAGTCGGACTAATGAAAAACTGTTTTTT. It encodes CSASGSRTNEKLFF.

This clonotype was found many times. The chain recombines TRBV7-2 with TRBJ2-4, with D perhaps matching TRBD2 (6 bases). V dropped 1 base and J dropped 1 base, with 14 bases sitting between them. Germline values: CDR1 SGHTA, CDR2 FQGNSA. CDR3 size: 17 residues. This CDR3 is CASSLVFGGSAKNIQYF. In DNA form, the CDR3 reads TGTGCCAGCAGCTTAGTATTCGGGGGATCCGCCAAAAACATTCAGTACTTC.

The chain is built from TRBV5-6 and TRBJ2-4; tentative D call: TRBD2 (5 bases). The CDR3 length is 15 residues. The V gene's germline CDR1 is SGHDT and CDR2 YYEEEE. The germline V and J ends were trimmed by 1 base and 0 bases, with 8 bases remaining between them. The CDR3 reads CASSLRELAKNIQYF. The CDR3 coding sequence is TGTGCCAGCAGCTTGCGGGAACTAGCCAAAAACATTCAGTACTTC.

The V call is TRBV27, the J call TRBJ1-5, with TRBD1 matching over 12 bases. The CDR3 runs 15 residues. The junction had 7 bases not matched to a gene; V was cut back by 6 bases and J by 7 bases. CDR1 MNHEY and CDR2 SMNVEV come from the germline V gene (reference sequence). The CDR3 is CASSPGTGGQQPQHF. The DNA for the CDR3 is TGTGCCAGCAGCCCCGGGACAGGGGGCCAACAGCCCCAGCATTTT.